This T cell receptor beta chain was found in a study of beta chain features in type 1 diabetes. The investigators reverse transcribed all of the isolated RNA, so they sequenced expressed TCRB transcripts. Libraries were prepared by immunoSEQ multiplex PCR; TCRdb keeps only in-frame clonotypes and omits some of them. Among approximately 300,000 clones listed, roughly 9.6% were seen once. This clone was found a few times. No antigen is known for it. Study outcomes and limitations: Significant though moderate, a shortening of TCRB CDR3s appeared in all four CD4+ subsets of Type 1 diabetes patients. Whether TCRB rearrangement is influenced by HLA type went unresolved here.

J gave up 3 bases and V 6 bases, and 5 bases lay outside the gene matches. Per the germline V gene, CDR1 is SGHTS and CDR2 is YDEGEE. This CDR3 contains 13 residues. The receptor's source is a woman aged 25 to 39 in good health. This sequence joins TRBV5-8 and TRBJ2-7; TRBD1 aligns across 8 bases. What was sequenced was naive CD4+ T cells from blood. CDR3 DNA sequence: TGTGCCAGCACCCTAGGACAGGGCTACGAGCAGTACTTC. Amino acids: CASTLGQGYEQYF.